The source of this T cell receptor beta chain is a study of shared clonotypes between healthy human individuals (dated by TCRdb to the early 2020s). Notes on the research overall: The cohort comprised a couple of women and a few men aged 18 to 49 years. Per donor, three plates each were used for CD4 naive and CD4 memory, two for CD8 naive, and one for CD8 memory. To estimate repertoire size and how much clonotype sharing occurs between individuals, the study deeply sequenced the blood TCR repertoires of five healthy adults. To increase sequencing depth and limit assay-specific biases, different laboratories used diverse techniques to prepare libraries and sequence TCR repertoires. Per donor, leukapheresis produced somewhere between about 0.8 and 9 billion PBMCs.

To note about this clone: Its specific antigen is unknown. Base qualities are missing; no much larger clone stands one base away.

Using the deep immunoSEQ assay, TCR CDR3 regions were amplified from genomic DNA by multiplex PCR. Extracted genomic DNA from each cell subset was distributed evenly across all wells of several immunoSEQ 96-well plates, and each plate was treated as a replicate. For sorted subsets, approximately 0.2 ug of genomic DNA, equivalent to 25,000 to 30,000 T cell genomes, went into each replicate PCR. The purified libraries were quantified using a Qubit 3.0 fluorometer, sized with a Bioanalyzer 2100, and then quantified again using the KAPA Library Quantification kit. A separate single-read 150-cycle Illumina NextSeq 550 flow cell was used to sequence each immunoSEQ 96-well plate. Per the source publication's procedure: Because the immunoSEQ output included only junctional sequences and no quality scores, the filtering could not be the same as the filtering used for full-length reads. To assign V/J genes and CDR3, sequences were annotated against IMGT germline references using PyIR, a Python wrapper for IgBLAST v1.9. Reads were removed for weak V/J assignments (E-value above 1e-6), missing CDR3, stop codons, out-of-frame junctions, or ambiguous translated residues. V3J clonotypes were defined as sequences sharing an identical inferred V gene, J gene, and CDR3 amino acid sequence. Percentage overlap between repertoires was computed as shared unique clonotypes divided by the size of the smaller repertoire. RTK rarefaction, the Chao1 estimator, and Recon v2.1 estimates of unobserved clonotypes were used to assess repertoire richness. OLGA was used to compute generation probabilities for all TCRbeta clonotypes that the gDNA method yielded from a few donors. Sourced from immuneACCESS, this table was stored by TCRdb with only in-frame sequences that have V and J called. A share of the clones is absent; for the studies checked, an unresolved V gene accounts for under half, and the remainder has no known explanation. The V and J calls and clone size are taken from that table; D and trimming were inferred from the DNA. This sample is represented by some 2,000,000 clones; about 95% of them were singletons. 0.85% to 1.3% of the sample goes to the ten largest clones.

General findings and caveats noted by the study authors: Larger estimated clonotype richness was generally found for naive subsets than for memory subsets. Sharing across several donors was observed for around 5% of naive CD4, around 3.5% of naive CD8, 2% to 2.5% of memory CD4, and 0.4% of memory CD8 clonotypes. Pairwise subsampling led to the expectation that sequencing depth would affect the degree of clonotype sharing among donors. Because the study included a small number of donors, the genetic and exposure-history diversity represented was limited. Rarefaction of sorted-subset datasets indicated incomplete sequencing despite the large sequencing depth. Compared with non-shared clonotypes, the clonotypes found in all four sorted-subset donors had higher generation probabilities. Sampling was limited to blood, and TCR repertoires in tissue likely differ from TCR repertoires in blood.

CD8 naive samples were CD45RO-negative cells positively selected for CCR7, giving a CD45RA+CCR7+ population that excluded TemRA cells. Donors were healthy HIV-negative adults with no recently reported acute infections or vaccinations. Every donor was a Caucasian adult residing in Nashville, Tennessee, USA. Blood was collected by leukapheresis, and PBMCs were isolated by Ficoll-Histopaque density gradient centrifugation and then cryopreserved in liquid nitrogen vapor phase. Analytical flow cytometry was used to check the purity and quantity of every magnetically sorted T cell population. Genomic DNA was isolated from each sorted fraction and quantified by UV absorbance on a Nanodrop 2000c. Material: naive CD8+ T cells sorted from blood. The cell subset or site label for this specimen denotes: CD45RA+CCR7+. The sequence derives from a man between 18 and 35 years old in good health.

The CDR3 protein is CASSLSSEGETEQYF. The bases are TGTGCCAGCAGTTTATCGTCCGAAGGGGAGACCGAGCAGTACTTC. This sequence uses TRBV27 and TRBJ2-7; the D element might be TRBD1 or TRBD2, as each aligns at 5 bases. The V end loses 0 bases and the J end loses 6 bases, and a stretch of 15 bases separates them. Looking up the germline V gene (reference sequence) yields CDR1 MNHEY and CDR2 SMNVEV. The CDR3 starts with the cysteine, ends with the phenylalanine, and has 15 residues. The only DNA kept is the CDR3, 45 bases in frame from the first base.